What follows are 24 T cell receptor beta chains derived from one specimen sequenced in a study of shared clonotypes between healthy human individuals. Only in-frame clones appear in the TCRdb table, and some are missing; sequencing was by immunoSEQ multiplex PCR. The data contain approximately 460,000 clones, roughly three quarters of them singletons. The sequencing input was PBMCs. The source of these receptors is a woman in her thirties or forties in good health. Some clones in this sample may be carry-over from other donors' samples.

This clone was detected once. The chain recombines TRBV25-1 with TRBJ1-3; D may be TRBD1 (5 bases). The germline CDR1 and CDR2 sequences are MGHDK and SYGVNS. V shed 3 bases and J shed 1 base, with 7 bases lying between them. This CDR3 spans 14 amino acids. In DNA, the CDR3 is TGTGCCAGCAGTGACCAGGGTTCTGGAAACACCATATATTTT. Protein product: CASSDQGSGNTIYF.

The chain employs TRBV27 and TRBJ2-1, with a tentative D call TRBD2 (5 bases). The CDR3 runs 11 residues. Trimming took 5 bases from V and 9 from J, leaving 8 bases between them. CDR1 and CDR2 (germline): MNHEY, SMNVEV (reference sequence). This CDR3 reads CASSNGGEQFF. The CDR3 coding sequence is TGTGCCAGCAGTAATGGAGGTGAGCAGTTCTTC.

This clone has more than one count but fewer than ten. The chain combines TRBV6-6 with TRBJ2-7; no clear D. Per germline, CDR1 MNHNY and CDR2 SVGAGI (reference sequence). The CDR3 is 13 residues long. V was trimmed by 6 bases and J by 5 bases, leaving 14 bases between them. The CDR3 nucleotides are TGTGCCAGCAGGCAGGTTCCCGTCCACGAGCAGTACTTC. It encodes CASRQVPVHEQYF.

CDR3 in DNA: TGCGCCAGCAGCTTGGTTGCCGGGAGTACAAACAATGAGCAGTTCTTC. It is translated as CASSLVAGSTNNEQFF. V and J are TRBV5-1 and TRBJ2-1; the D gene is possibly TRBD2 (6 bases). Germline V gene data show CDR1 as SGHRS and CDR2 as YFSETQ. V lost 0 bases and J lost 5, with 15 bases in between. The CDR3 has 16 residues. The full variable domain, completed using reference TRBV5-1 and TRBJ2-1, is KAGVTQTPRYLIKTRGQQVTLSCSPISGHRSVSWYQQTPGQGLQFLFEYFSETQRNKGNFPGRFSGRQFSNSRSEMNVSTLELGDSALYLCASSLVAGSTNNEQFFGPGTRLTVL.

This clone was detected a few times. This chain links TRBV5-5 with TRBJ2-7; TRBD1 agrees at 7 bases. The length of the CDR3 is 14 residues. V gave up 4 bases and J gave up 1 base; unmatched junction bases: 5. Germline V gene lookup returns CDR1 SGHKS and CDR2 YYEKEE (reference sequence). The CDR3 is CASSPTGSSYEQYF. Written as DNA, the CDR3 is TGTGCCAGCAGCCCGACAGGGTCGTCCTACGAGCAGTACTTC. The whole variable domain, filled in from reference TRBV5-5 and TRBJ2-7, reads DAGVTQSPTHLIKTRGQQVTLRCSPISGHKSVSWYQQVLGQGPQFIFQYYEKEERGRGNFPDRFSARQFPNYSSELNVNALLLGDSALYLCASSPTGSSYEQYFGPGTRLTVT.

This chain links TRBV29-1 with TRBJ2-1; 9 bases fit TRBD2. Germline CDR1 reads SQVTM; CDR2 reads ANQGSEA. V dropped 7 bases and J dropped 8; count of bases not matched to a gene: 9. The CDR3 loop spans 13 amino acids. The CDR3 DNA reads TGCAGCGCCGCCGGGACTAGCAGCCATGAGCAGTTCTTC. This sequence encodes CSAAGTSSHEQFF.

This clone showed up just once. The V call is TRBV9, the J call TRBJ2-5; 10 bases match TRBD1. This CDR3 is built from 17 residues. The junction had 14 bases not matched to a gene; V was cut back by 4 bases and J by 5 bases. Germline assignment: CDR1 SGDLS and CDR2 YYNGEE. CDR3 loop: CASSPRPGTGVGETQYF. The CDR3, as DNA: TGTGCCAGCAGCCCACGCCCCGGGACAGGGGTCGGGGAGACCCAGTACTTC.

This clone was counted a single time. The rearrangement links TRBV5-1 to TRBJ2-1; 7 bases are a match to TRBD2. CDR3 length equals 16 residues. Germline CDR1 reads SGHRS; CDR2 reads YFSETQ. Unmatched junction bases numbered 4, after V lost 1 base and J lost 0 bases. The CDR3 sequence is CASSLPTSVSYNEQFF. The CDR3 DNA reads as TGCGCCAGCAGCTTGCCTACTAGCGTCTCCTACAATGAGCAGTTCTTC.

The J gene is TRBJ2-6, the V gene TRBV4-3; no definite D call. CDR3 length: 16 amino acids. V dropped 0 bases and J dropped 2 bases, with 8 bases sitting between them. CDR1 and CDR2 (germline): LGHNA, YSLEER. The CDR3 bases are TGCGCCAGCAGCCAAGACTGGGGTACTGGGGCCAACGTCCTGACTTTC. Translation: CASSQDWGTGANVLTF.

V gene TRBV28 combines with J gene TRBJ2-7; a weak D match, TRBD1 (6 bases). Trimming took 4 bases from V and 5 from J, leaving 12 bases between them. The CDR3 covers 13 residues. Germline CDR1 reads MDHEN; CDR2 reads SYDVKM. The CDR3 DNA follows: TGTGCCAGCAGTTCGGGTCAGGGGCACGAGCAGTACTTC. This translates into CASSSGQGHEQYF.

The chain carries TRBV27 and TRBJ1-5; D is ambiguous. Germline loops: CDR1 MNHEY, CDR2 SMNVEV (reference sequence). The V and J ends lost 4 bases and 9 bases respectively, with 13 bases between them. The CDR3 has 13 amino acids. CDR3 coding DNA: TGTGCCAGCAGTTCCAATTTTATTTCGCCCCAGCATTTT. This codes for CASSSNFISPQHF.

The chain links TRBV4-2 to TRBJ1-4; no reliable D call. V was pared by 0 bases and J by 5 bases, with 10 bases between. The CDR3 has 15 residues. Germline assignment: CDR1 LGHNA and CDR2 YNFKEQ. CDR3 bases: TGTGCCAGCAGCCAAGAGGGCAGTCAGAATGAAAAACTGTTTTTT. Protein product: CASSQEGSQNEKLFF.

V gene TRBV27 combines with J gene TRBJ2-7, with 7 bases that match TRBD1. V shed 4 bases and J 0 bases; nucleotides not matched to a gene: 6. CDR1 MNHEY and CDR2 SMNVEV come from the germline V gene (reference sequence). This CDR3 spans 15 amino acids. This CDR3 is CASSYSRQGSYEQYF. Written as DNA, the CDR3 is TGTGCCAGCAGTTACTCCCGACAGGGCTCCTACGAGCAGTACTTC.

This clone has a count of ten or more. The chain couples TRBV29-1 to TRBJ2-7; 8 bases align to TRBD1. V dropped 4 bases and J dropped 5; count of bases not matched to a gene: 7. The CDR3 loop spans 13 amino acids. Germline-derived CDR1 and CDR2 are SQVTM and ANQGSEA. Here the CDR3 DNA reads TGCAGCGTTGTAGACAGGGGAAGGCACGAGCAGTACTTC. The encoded protein is CSVVDRGRHEQYF.

Points on this clone: The sample contains more than one DNA sequence encoding this CDR3. This rearrangement joins TRBV5-1 to TRBJ1-3, with D hard to call. Per germline, CDR1 SGHRS and CDR2 YFSETQ. CDR3 length: 14 amino acids. V lost 2 bases and J lost 3, with 9 bases in between. CDR3 coding DNA: TGCGCCAGCAGCTTAGCCGGGATTGGAAACACCATATATTTT. Amino acids: CASSLAGIGNTIYF.

A note on this clone: Given a far larger clone just one base away, this is likely a sequencing read error. J is TRBJ2-7 and V is TRBV4-1; possibly TRBD2 for D (7 bases). CDR3 length: 15 residues. Germline lookup yields CDR1 MGHRA and CDR2 YSYEKL. This CDR3 reads CASSPPGRGSYKQYF. The CDR3 DNA reads as TGCGCCAGCAGCCCCCCAGGGAGGGGGTCCTACAAGCAGTACTTC.

The gene calls are TRBV28 and TRBJ2-1; 8 nucleotides align to TRBD2. Trimming removed 10 bases from V and 8 bases from J; junction bases left unmatched: 13. The CDR3 extends over 14 amino acids. Germline CDR1 reads MDHEN; CDR2 reads SYDVKM. The CDR3 DNA sequence: TGTGCCATCTCGCAGGGACTAGTTGGTTATGAGCAGTTCTTC. Protein product: CAISQGLVGYEQFF.

The chain couples TRBV7-9 to TRBJ2-7; tentative D call: TRBD1 (6 bases). The CDR3 extends over 17 amino acids. The ends were cut back, 2 bases at V and 2 bases at J, with 19 bases in the middle. The germline V gene has CDR1 SEHNR and CDR2 FQNEAQ (reference sequence). The CDR3 region is CASSLPKTGTLTYEQYF. Here the CDR3 DNA reads TGTGCCAGCAGCTTACCAAAAACCGGGACACTCACCTACGAGCAGTACTTC.

The chain carries TRBV28 and TRBJ2-2, with 8 bases aligning to TRBD2. This CDR3 is 16 amino acids long. CDR1 MDHEN and CDR2 SYDVKM come from the germline V gene. Losses at the gene ends were 4 bases for V and 6 bases for J; bases not matched to a gene: 10. CDR3: CASSSLGLAGSGELFF. For the CDR3, the DNA is TGTGCCAGCAGTTCCCTTGGACTAGCTGGGTCCGGGGAGCTGTTTTTT.

Of note for this clone: This same CDR3 is encoded by further DNA sequences in the sample. This sequence joins TRBV5-1 and TRBJ2-5; 9 bases map to TRBD1. V gave up 4 bases and J gave up 5 bases; unmatched junction bases: 3. This CDR3 comprises 13 residues. CDR1 is SGHRS and CDR2 is YFSETQ in the germline V gene. CDR3 nucleotide sequence: TGCGCCAGCAGCGTAGGACAGGGGGAGACCCAGTACTTC. Translating it yields CASSVGQGETQYF.

This sequence joins TRBV7-9 and TRBJ2-7; 10 bases are shared with TRBD1. There are 15 residues in the CDR3. Germline V gives CDR1 SEHNR, CDR2 FQNEAQ (reference sequence). V shed 3 bases, J shed 2 bases, and the junction held 4 bases outside the gene matches. The CDR3 DNA follows: TGTGCCAGCAGCTTGACCGGGACAGGGGCCTACGAGCAGTACTTC. This gives the protein CASSLTGTGAYEQYF.

This clone has more than one count but fewer than ten. The chain's CDR3 is CASSQDQSGKTTYEQYF. The CDR3 nucleotides read TGTGCCAGCAGCCAAGACCAATCGGGGAAAACCACCTACGAGCAGTACTTC. The rearrangement joins TRBV7-9 to TRBJ2-7, with TRBD2 as a possible D gene (5 bases). V was trimmed by 5 bases and J by 2 bases, leaving 22 bases between them. CDR1 and CDR2 from the germline V gene are SEHNR and FQNEAQ (reference sequence). The CDR3 has 17 residues.

This clone is a singleton in its sample. Since a far larger clone is one base different, this is likely a read error. This chain links TRBV29-1 with TRBJ2-5, with a tentative D call TRBD2 (5 bases). There are 11 residues in the CDR3. Germline V gene data show CDR1 as SQVTM and CDR2 as ANQGSEA. The DNA for the CDR3 is TGCGGCGTTGGAGGAACAGAGACCCAGTACTTC. Amino acids: CGVGGTETQYF. Variable domain in full (rest from reference TRBV29-1 and TRBJ2-5): SAVISQKPSRDICQRGTSLTIQCQVDSQVTMMFWYRQQPGQSLTLIATANQGSEATYESGFVIDKFPISRPNLTFSTLTVSNMSPEDSSIYLCGVGGTETQYFGPGTRLLVL.

About this clone itself: Given a far larger clone just one base away, this is likely a sequencing read error. The chain has TRBV30 and TRBJ2-1; D assignment may be TRBD1 or TRBD2 (5 bases each). The CDR3 has 13 amino acids. The germline V gene encodes CDR1 GTSNPN and CDR2 SVGIG (reference sequence). The CDR3 here is CTWSPDWGSEQFF. In DNA, the CDR3 is TGTACCTGGAGTCCGGACTGGGGCAGCGAGCAGTTCTTC. The variable domain in full, completed from reference TRBV30 and TRBJ2-1, reads SQTIHQWPATLVQPVGSPLSLECTVEGTSNPNLYWYRQAAGRGLQLLFYSVGIGQISSEVPQNLSASRPQDRQFILSSKKLLLSDSGFYLCTWSPDWGSEQFFGPGTRLTVL.